This passage covers 2 T cell receptor beta chains from one sample sequenced in a study of cytomegalovirus exposure and HLA in healthy donors. Assay: immunoSEQ multiplex PCR; the TCRdb copy retains only in-frame clones and omits some. The sample includes around 260,000 clones, less than 95% of them seen just once. Specimen: PBMCs. Receptors originate from a woman aged 25-40 years in good health and CMV-seronegative.

J is TRBJ2-5 and V is TRBV2, with D tentatively TRBD1 or TRBD2 (6 bases each). This CDR3 is built from 14 residues. Germline V lookup: CDR1 SNHLY, CDR2 FYNNEI. Trimming left V 4 bases short and J 0 bases short, with 9 bases between. CDR3 residues: CASSGRDNQETQYF. The CDR3 DNA is TGTGCCAGCAGTGGGCGGGACAACCAAGAGACCCAGTACTTC.

V and J are TRBV30 and TRBJ2-7, with 7 positions matching TRBD2. The CDR3 is made up of 18 amino acids. Trimming cost V 2 bases and J 2 bases; bases outside gene matches: 18. CDR1 and CDR2 from the germline V gene are GTSNPN and SVGIG (reference sequence). Here the CDR3 reads CAWSPPLFSRELTYEQYF. As DNA, the CDR3 is TGTGCCTGGAGTCCCCCCCTTTTCTCGCGGGAGCTCACCTACGAGCAGTACTTC.